What follows is one T cell receptor beta chain and its context. This CDR3 comprises 17 residues. The germline V gene encodes CDR1 SGHNT and CDR2 YYREEE (reference sequence). With V trimmed by 2 bases and J by 5 bases, 8 bases remained unmatched. These data are taken from a study of patients and donors after allogeneic stem cell transplantation. TCRdb redid the calling of the RT-PCR reads with MiXCR, one entry per CDR3 protein. The sample contains about 57,000 distinct CDR3 sequences, about an eighth of which appear only once. The sequenced sample consisted of blood, either unsorted or a sorted T cell fraction (not recorded which). The chain links TRBV5-4 to TRBJ2-1, with 12 bases identical to TRBD2. The receptor's source is a human donor who was either an allogeneic HSCT recipient or a stem cell or donor lymphocyte infusion donor (not recorded which). It is not recorded whose cells these are; they may come from a transplant donor. CDR3 in DNA: TGTGCCAGCAGCTTAGGGTGGACTAGCGGGAAAAACAATGAGCAGTTCTTC. Its protein is CASSLGWTSGKNNEQFF.